These 25 T cell receptor beta chains originate from one sample sequenced in a study of T cell repertoires in aging, cancer and after chemotherapy. A mixed TRB-A/B primer pool amplified rearranged TRB by multiplex touch-down PCR. One entry per CDR3 protein, called by TCRdb with MiXCR from the multiplex PCR reads. This sample has 10,000 to 15,000 distinct CDR3 sequences, with approximately 34% found just once. Amplification of TCR beta used genomic DNA extracted from peripheral blood. Sequences were obtained from blood. These receptor sequences come from a human donor in good health. The donor label of this sample is uncertain.

This clonotype appeared a few times. V and J are TRBV5-4 and TRBJ1-2, with a tentative D call TRBD1 (6 bases). Germline loops: CDR1 SGHNT, CDR2 YYREEE (reference sequence). This CDR3 region has 16 residues. Deletions cut 7 bases from V and 6 bases from J, with 25 bases between. In DNA, the CDR3 is TGTGCCAGCGGATCAATAAACACAGGGATCGTCGATGGCTACACCTTC. This codes for CASGSINTGIVDGYTF.

Only a few counts were recorded for this clonotype. The chain couples TRBV6-5 to TRBJ2-7; D gene unclear. Trimming cost V 6 bases and J 0 bases, with 12 bases left between them. The CDR3 extends over 14 amino acids. Germline loops: CDR1 MNHEY, CDR2 SVGAGI. This CDR3 is CASSPADTSYEQYF. As DNA, the CDR3 is TGTGCCAGCAGCCCTGCCGACACCTCCTACGAGCAGTACTTC.

The sample holds a few counts of this clonotype. The genes are TRBV30 and TRBJ2-1; 15 bases align to TRBD2. V lost 5 bases and J lost 1; bases outside the gene matches: 6. Germline V gene data show CDR1 as GTSNPN and CDR2 as SVGIG (reference sequence). This CDR3 is built from 17 residues. The CDR3 DNA sequence: TGTGCCTGGCAGGGACTAGCGGGAGGAAGGTCCTACAATGAGCAGTTCTTC. The encoded protein is CAWQGLAGGRSYNEQFF.

The gene calls are TRBV11-1 and TRBJ2-2; D may be TRBD2 (5 bases). Trimming removed 5 bases from V and 5 bases from J, with 6 bases in between. The CDR3 runs 12 residues. Looked up from germline, CDR1 is SGHAT and CDR2 is FQDESV (reference sequence). In DNA form, the CDR3 reads TGTGCCAGCAGCGGGGAGACCGGGGAGCTGTTTTTT. It codes for CASSGETGELFF.

This clonotype counts as medium-sized. The chain recombines TRBV19 with TRBJ2-2; tentatively, D is TRBD1 (5 bases). CDR3 length equals 13 residues. Trimming took off 3 bases at V and 5 bases at J, with 7 bases between the two ends. Germline V gene sequence: CDR1 LNHDA, CDR2 SQIVND (reference sequence). CDR3: CASSMGRTGELFF. The CDR3 nucleotides are TGTGCCAGTAGTATGGGGCGAACCGGGGAGCTGTTTTTT. The variable domain in full, completed from reference TRBV19 and TRBJ2-2, reads DGGITQSPKYLFRKEGQNVTLSCEQNLNHDAMYWYRQDPGQGLRLIYYSQIVNDFQKGDIAEGYSVSREKKESFPLTVTSAQKNPTAFYLCASSMGRTGELFFGEGSRLTVL.

The table lists this clonotype with a few counts. This sequence joins TRBV7-6 and TRBJ2-1, with 9 bases identical to TRBD2. CDR3 size: 22 residues. The V and J ends lost 5 bases and 0 bases, in that order; junction bases with no gene match: 23. Per the germline V gene, CDR1 is SGHVS and CDR2 is FNYEAQ. The CDR3 coding sequence is TGTGCCAGCAGCCCCAGAGGGGTCCGCGTTACTAGCGGGTTCTCCTCCTACAATGAGCAGTTCTTC. This sequence encodes CASSPRGVRVTSGFSSYNEQFF.

This CDR3 is CASSDPGQPGVVYGYTF. The CDR3 DNA reads TGTGCCAGTAGTGATCCGGGACAGCCCGGGGTGGTCTATGGCTACACCTTC. The chain employs TRBV19 and TRBJ1-2; 7 bases match TRBD1. The CDR3 totals 17 residues. The germline gives CDR1 LNHDA, CDR2 SQIVND (reference sequence). Trimming removed 5 bases from V and 4 bases from J; junction bases left unmatched: 16.

This sequence joins TRBV30 and TRBJ1-4; TRBD1 aligns across 9 bases. The V gene end was trimmed by 4 bases and the J gene end by 10 bases; junction bases not matched to a gene: 10. This CDR3 spans 14 amino acids. Germline V gene data show CDR1 as GTSNPN and CDR2 as SVGIG (reference sequence). The CDR3 sequence is CAWKSGTGFGKLFF. The CDR3 DNA follows: TGTGCCTGGAAATCCGGGACAGGGTTTGGAAAACTGTTTTTT.

By sample fraction, this clonotype is large. This chain uses TRBV29-1 with TRBJ2-5; D may be TRBD1 (7 bases). The CDR3 is 13 amino acids. CDR1 and CDR2 (germline): SQVTM, ANQGSEA. V was clipped by 3 bases and J by 1 base, with 9 bases between them. The CDR3 nucleotides read TGCAGCGTTGAGCAGGGGGGCCAAGAGACCCAGTACTTC. Encoded protein: CSVEQGGQETQYF.

The rearrangement uses TRBV6-1 and TRBJ2-3, with unresolved D. Germline CDR1 and CDR2: MNHNS and SASEGT. V lost 5 bases and J lost 6, with 6 bases in between. This CDR3 comprises 11 residues. CDR3 DNA sequence: TGTGCCAGCAGTATGGGGGATACGCAGTATTTT. Residues: CASSMGDTQYF.

The CDR3 DNA reads TGTGCCAGCACACCAGGCCTGACAGACCAAGAGACCCAGTACTTC. Translated, it gives CASTPGLTDQETQYF. This chain connects TRBV6-2 or TRBV6-3 to TRBJ2-5; TRBD1 might be the D (5 bases). This CDR3 region has 15 residues. V lost 7 bases to trimming and J lost 0 bases, with 15 bases between them. Germline V lookup: CDR1 MNHEY, CDR2 SVGEGT.

This chain links TRBV6-1 with TRBJ2-2; 7 nucleotides agree with TRBD2. The CDR3 covers 17 residues. Germline CDR1 MNHNS, CDR2 SASEGT. V was pared by 2 bases and J by 0 bases, with 6 bases of the junction left unmatched. CDR3 residues: CASSEISLAANTGELFF. DNA of the CDR3: TGTGCCAGCAGTGAAATATCCCTAGCGGCGAACACCGGGGAGCTGTTTTTT.

The rearrangement links TRBV5-6 to TRBJ1-5, with D perhaps matching TRBD1 (6 bases). Trimming left V 5 bases short and J 4 bases short, with 16 bases between. Germline CDR1 reads SGHDT; CDR2 reads YYEEEE. CDR3 size: 15 residues. CDR3 sequence: CASSFRTVPNQPQHF. CDR3 DNA: TGTGCCAGCAGTTTTAGGACAGTGCCAAATCAGCCCCAGCATTTT.

This clonotype was detected a few times. The CDR3 here is CSVGGQLNQPQHF. As DNA, the CDR3 is TGCAGCGTCGGAGGACAGCTCAATCAGCCCCAGCATTTT. V is TRBV29-1 and J is TRBJ1-5; D may be TRBD1 (6 bases). Trimming pared 6 bases from V and 3 bases from J, leaving 12 bases between. This CDR3 is built from 13 residues. Looked up from germline, CDR1 is SQVTM and CDR2 is ANQGSEA.

This clonotype was detected only a few times. The CDR3: CASSDKRGQPPFYGYTF. DNA of the CDR3: TGTGCCAGCAGTGATAAAAGGGGCCAACCCCCATTCTATGGCTACACCTTC. The chain is built from TRBV6-5 and TRBJ1-2, with D possibly being TRBD1 (5 bases). In germline, CDR1 is MNHEY, CDR2 SVGAGI. This CDR3 is built from 17 residues. Trimming cost V 5 bases and J 4 bases, with 23 bases left between them.

This clonotype was found once. This chain connects TRBV27 to TRBJ2-7, with D hard to call. This CDR3 is built from 14 residues. V was cut by 3 bases and J by 5 bases, with 14 bases left in between. CDR1 is MNHEY, CDR2 SMNVEV, per germline (reference sequence). CDR3 DNA sequence: TGTGCCAGCAGTTTGGCCAGCTCCATCGACGAGCAGTACTTC. Translation: CASSLASSIDEQYF.

This clonotype has only a few counts. The CDR3 here is CASSLAPGSTYGYTF. The CDR3, as DNA: TGTGCCAGCAGTTTAGCGCCAGGGTCGACCTATGGCTACACCTTC. The chain is built from TRBV12-3 or TRBV12-4 and TRBJ1-2; D may be TRBD1 (5 bases). The V end lost 0 bases, the J end lost 4 bases, and 12 bases lay between the germline ends. The CDR3 has 15 amino acids.

There are a few counts of this clonotype. This rearrangement joins TRBV6-5 to TRBJ2-5, with TRBD1 identical over 9 bases. This CDR3 spans 13 amino acids. The germline CDR1 and CDR2 sequences are MNHEY and SVGAGI. The junction had 2 bases not matched to a gene; V was cut back by 3 bases and J by 6 bases. The CDR3 spells CASSYGQGQTQYF. The CDR3 nucleotides are TGTGCCAGCAGTTATGGACAGGGGCAGACCCAGTACTTC.

This clonotype is medium-sized in the sample. This chain uses TRBV11-3 with TRBJ2-7; no clear D gene. V was pared by 1 base and J by 3 bases, with 10 bases between. The CDR3 sequence is 14 residues long. CDR1 and CDR2 from the germline V gene are SGHNT and YENEEA. The CDR3 region is CASSLGHKDYEQYF. DNA of the CDR3: TGTGCCAGCAGCTTAGGGCACAAAGACTACGAGCAGTACTTC.

This clonotype was seen more than once but under ten times. The chain joins TRBV19 to TRBJ1-4, with D possibly matching TRBD1 (6 bases). Germline V gene data show CDR1 as LNHDA and CDR2 as SQIVND (reference sequence). The CDR3 contains 14 residues. Trimming removed 8 bases at V and 8 bases at J, with 18 bases between. The CDR3 sequence: CASHNTGYQEKLFF. CDR3 sequence (DNA): TGTGCCAGTCATAATACAGGGTATCAAGAAAAACTGTTTTTT.

J is TRBJ1-1 and V is TRBV13; no definite D call. Trimming stripped 1 base from V and 4 bases from J, with 13 bases between. From germline, CDR1 is PRHDT and CDR2 FYEKMQ (reference sequence). CDR3 length: 15 residues. This CDR3 reads CASSLEVGRGTEAFF. DNA of the CDR3: TGTGCCAGCAGCTTAGAGGTGGGTCGCGGCACTGAAGCTTTCTTT.

V and J are TRBV13 and TRBJ2-3; the D is unclear. The germline V gene encodes CDR1 PRHDT and CDR2 FYEKMQ (reference sequence). The CDR3 is made up of 12 amino acids. V lost 8 bases and J 4 bases, leaving 10 bases between the germline ends. CDR3 protein: CASRIGSDTQYF. In DNA form, the CDR3 reads TGTGCCAGCCGCATTGGTTCAGATACGCAGTATTTT.

By share, this clonotype counts as medium-sized (0.01 to 0.1%). The chain combines TRBV11-3 with TRBJ2-2; D gene unclear. V gave up 4 bases and J gave up 3 bases, with 12 bases separating them. The CDR3 is 15 amino acids. Germline-derived CDR1 and CDR2 are SGHNT and YENEEA. DNA for the CDR3: TGTGCCAGCAGCTCAGAGAATAGGGACACCGGGGAGCTGTTTTTT. Its translation: CASSSENRDTGELFF.

V is TRBV6-5 and J is TRBJ2-5, with D perhaps TRBD1 (8 bases). The CDR3 has 15 amino acids. Per germline, CDR1 MNHEY and CDR2 SVGAGI. Trimming took 2 bases from V and 5 from J, leaving 15 bases between them. CDR3 loop: CASSYRAGQEETQYF. CDR3 sequence (DNA): TGTGCCAGCAGTTACCGAGCGGGACAGGAGGAGACCCAGTACTTC.

The chain carries TRBV7-4 and TRBJ2-6; D call uncertain. This CDR3 has 15 residues. With 5 bases removed from V and 0 bases from J, the gap between germline ends came to 8 bases. Germline CDR1 and CDR2: SGHVT and SQSDAQ. The CDR3 DNA follows: TGTGCCAGCAGCCGACTGGGCTCTGGGGCCAACGTCCTGACTTTC. Translated, it gives CASSRLGSGANVLTF.